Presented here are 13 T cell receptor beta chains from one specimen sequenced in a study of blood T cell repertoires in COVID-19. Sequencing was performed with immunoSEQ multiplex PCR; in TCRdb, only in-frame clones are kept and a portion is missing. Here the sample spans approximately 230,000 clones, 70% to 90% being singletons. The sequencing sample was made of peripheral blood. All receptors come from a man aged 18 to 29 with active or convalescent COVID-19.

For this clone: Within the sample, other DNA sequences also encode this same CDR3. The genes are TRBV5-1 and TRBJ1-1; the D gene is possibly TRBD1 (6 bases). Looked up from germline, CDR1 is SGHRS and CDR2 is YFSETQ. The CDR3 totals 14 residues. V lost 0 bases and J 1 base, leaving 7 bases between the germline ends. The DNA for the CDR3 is TGCGCCAGCAGCTTGGCAGGGGCGAACACTGAAGCTTTCTTT. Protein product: CASSLAGANTEAFF.

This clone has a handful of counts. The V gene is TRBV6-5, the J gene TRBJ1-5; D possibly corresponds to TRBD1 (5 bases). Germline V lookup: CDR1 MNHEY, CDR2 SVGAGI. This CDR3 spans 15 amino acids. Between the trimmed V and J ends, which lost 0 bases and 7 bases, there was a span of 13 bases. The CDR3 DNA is TGTGCCAGCAGTTACTCGAGGTCAGGGCAGCAGCCCCAGCATTTT. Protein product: CASSYSRSGQQPQHF.

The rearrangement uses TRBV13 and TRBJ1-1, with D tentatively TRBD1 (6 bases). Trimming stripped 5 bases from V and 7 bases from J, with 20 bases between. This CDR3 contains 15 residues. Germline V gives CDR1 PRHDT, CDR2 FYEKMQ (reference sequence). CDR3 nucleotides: TGTGCCAGCAGCCAAACCCTCACAGGGAGTAATGAAGCTTTCTTT. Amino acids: CASSQTLTGSNEAFF.

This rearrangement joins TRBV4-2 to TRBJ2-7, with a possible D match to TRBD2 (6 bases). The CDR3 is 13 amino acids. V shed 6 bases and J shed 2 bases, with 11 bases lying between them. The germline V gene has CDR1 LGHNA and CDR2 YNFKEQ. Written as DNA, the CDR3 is TGTGCCAGCAGAGGGACTGCCACCTACGAGCAGTACTTC. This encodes CASRGTATYEQYF.

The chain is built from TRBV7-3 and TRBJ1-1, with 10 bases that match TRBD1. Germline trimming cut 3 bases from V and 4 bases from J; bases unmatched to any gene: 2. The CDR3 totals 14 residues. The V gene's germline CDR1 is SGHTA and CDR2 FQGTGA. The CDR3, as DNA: TGTGCCAGCAGCTTGGGACAGGGGCGCACTGAAGCTTTCTTT. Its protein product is CASSLGQGRTEAFF.

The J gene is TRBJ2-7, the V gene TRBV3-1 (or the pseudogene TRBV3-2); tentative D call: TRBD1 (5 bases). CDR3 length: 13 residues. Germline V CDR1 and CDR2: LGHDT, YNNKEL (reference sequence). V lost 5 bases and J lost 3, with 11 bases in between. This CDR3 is CASSRQQIYEQYF. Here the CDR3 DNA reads TGTGCCAGCAGCAGACAGCAGATCTACGAGCAGTACTTC.

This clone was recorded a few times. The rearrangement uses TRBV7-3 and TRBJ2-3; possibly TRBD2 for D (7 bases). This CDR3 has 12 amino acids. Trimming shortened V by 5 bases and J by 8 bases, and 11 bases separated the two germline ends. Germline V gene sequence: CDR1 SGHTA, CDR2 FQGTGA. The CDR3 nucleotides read TGTGCCAGCAGCCCTAGGGGGGGTACGCAGTATTTT. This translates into CASSPRGGTQYF.

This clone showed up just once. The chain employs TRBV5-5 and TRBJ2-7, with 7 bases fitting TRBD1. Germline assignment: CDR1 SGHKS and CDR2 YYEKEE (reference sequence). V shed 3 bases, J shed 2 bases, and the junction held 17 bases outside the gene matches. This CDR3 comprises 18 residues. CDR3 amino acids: CASSSKLRDRVLAYEQYF. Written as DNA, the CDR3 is TGTGCCAGCAGCTCCAAGCTACGCGACAGGGTGTTAGCCTACGAGCAGTACTTC.

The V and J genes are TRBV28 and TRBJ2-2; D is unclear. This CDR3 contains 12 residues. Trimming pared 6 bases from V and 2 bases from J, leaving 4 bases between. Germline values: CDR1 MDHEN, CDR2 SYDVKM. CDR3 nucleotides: TGTGCCAGCAGCCTCAACACCGGGGAGCTGTTTTTT. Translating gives CASSLNTGELFF.

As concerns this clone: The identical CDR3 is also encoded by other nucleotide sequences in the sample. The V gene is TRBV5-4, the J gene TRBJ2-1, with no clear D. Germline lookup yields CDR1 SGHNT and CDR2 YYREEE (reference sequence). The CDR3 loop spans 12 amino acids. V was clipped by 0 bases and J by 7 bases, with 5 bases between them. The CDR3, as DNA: TGTGCCAGCAGCTTGGACCGGAATGAGCAGTTCTTC. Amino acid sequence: CASSLDRNEQFF.

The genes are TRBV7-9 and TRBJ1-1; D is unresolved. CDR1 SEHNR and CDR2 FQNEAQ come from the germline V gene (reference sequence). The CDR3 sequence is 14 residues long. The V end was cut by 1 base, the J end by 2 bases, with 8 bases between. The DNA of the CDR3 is TGTGCCAGCAGCTTAGGCAGAACAAACACTGAAGCTTTCTTT. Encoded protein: CASSLGRTNTEAFF.

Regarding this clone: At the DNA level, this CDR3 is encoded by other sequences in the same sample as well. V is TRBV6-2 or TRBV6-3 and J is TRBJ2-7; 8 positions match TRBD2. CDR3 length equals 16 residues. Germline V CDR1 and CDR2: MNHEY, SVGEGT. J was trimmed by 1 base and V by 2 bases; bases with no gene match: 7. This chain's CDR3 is CASSYRASGSSYEQYF. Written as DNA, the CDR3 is TGTGCCAGCAGTTACCGGGCTAGCGGGTCTTCCTACGAGCAGTACTTC.

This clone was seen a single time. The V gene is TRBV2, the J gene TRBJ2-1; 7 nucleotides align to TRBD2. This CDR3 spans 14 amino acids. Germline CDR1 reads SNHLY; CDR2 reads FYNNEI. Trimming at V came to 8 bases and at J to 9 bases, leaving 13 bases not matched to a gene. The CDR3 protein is CASYPGLKPSEQFF. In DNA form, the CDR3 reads TGTGCCAGCTATCCGGGACTAAAGCCCAGTGAGCAGTTCTTC. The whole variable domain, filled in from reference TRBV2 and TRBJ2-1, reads EPEVTQTPSHQVTQMGQEVILRCVPISNHLYFYWYRQILGQKVEFLVSFYNNEISEKSEIFDDQFSVERPDGSNFTLKIRSTKLEDSAMYFCASYPGLKPSEQFFGPGTRLTVL.